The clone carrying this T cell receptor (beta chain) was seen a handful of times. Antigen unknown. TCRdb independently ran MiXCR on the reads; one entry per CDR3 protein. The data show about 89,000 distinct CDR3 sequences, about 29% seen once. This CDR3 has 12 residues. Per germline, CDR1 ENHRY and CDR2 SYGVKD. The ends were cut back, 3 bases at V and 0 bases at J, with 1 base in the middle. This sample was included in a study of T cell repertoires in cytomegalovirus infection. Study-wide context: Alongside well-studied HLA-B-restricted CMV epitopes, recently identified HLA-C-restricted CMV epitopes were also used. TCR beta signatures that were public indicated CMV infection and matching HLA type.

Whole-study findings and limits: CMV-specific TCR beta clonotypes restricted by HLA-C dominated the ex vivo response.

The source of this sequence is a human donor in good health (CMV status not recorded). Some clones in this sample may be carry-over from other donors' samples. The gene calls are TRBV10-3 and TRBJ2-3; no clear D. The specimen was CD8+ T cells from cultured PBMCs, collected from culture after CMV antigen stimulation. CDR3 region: CAISESTDTQYF. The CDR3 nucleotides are TGTGCCATCAGTGAAAGCACAGATACGCAGTATTTT.